This is a list of T cell receptor beta chains from one sample in a study of T cells expressing NK-cell markers. Reprocessing the 5' RACE reads, TCRdb reports a single entry for every CDR3 protein and omits DNA. The sample table includes fewer than 200,000 distinct CDR3 sequences. Sequencing used blood T cells: a sorted CD56 or NKG2C T cell subset, CD4+ or CD8+ T cells, or bulk PBMC T cells (not recorded which). The receptors derive from a woman aged 18-70 years in good health. The CDR3 runs from the conserved cysteine through the conserved F or W. Fields, in order: V gene, J gene, CDR3 protein.

v_gene: TRBV7-8; j_gene: TRBJ2-7; CDR3aa: CASSLARRANYEQYF
v_gene: TRBV11-2; j_gene: TRBJ2-1; CDR3aa: CASSLASGMRNEQFF
v_gene: TRBV7-9; j_gene: TRBJ1-2; CDR3aa: CASSLWVHLNYGYTF
v_gene: TRBV7-9; j_gene: TRBJ2-2; CDR3aa: CASSFRLAGDTGELFF
v_gene: TRBV12-3/TRBV12-4; j_gene: TRBJ2-1; CDR3aa: CASRLRAGLVYNEQFF
v_gene: TRBV7-9; j_gene: TRBJ2-3; CDR3aa: CASARGGASSTDTQYF
v_gene: TRBV7-2; j_gene: TRBJ2-3; CDR3aa: CASSLMRGSYGDTQYF
v_gene: TRBV9; j_gene: TRBJ2-3; CDR3aa: CASSVEGAVDTQYF
v_gene: TRBV2; j_gene: TRBJ2-2; CDR3aa: CASSLIQGAQGGELFF
v_gene: TRBV10-3; j_gene: TRBJ2-3; CDR3aa: CAISDRVTSTDTQYF
v_gene: TRBV3-1; j_gene: TRBJ2-5; CDR3aa: CASSQEFLRDGETQYF
v_gene: TRBV7-2; j_gene: TRBJ2-5; CDR3aa: CASSLLTGWETQYF
v_gene: TRBV5-1; j_gene: TRBJ2-5; CDR3aa: CASSLVRQSSKGQETQYF
v_gene: TRBV7-2; j_gene: TRBJ2-1; CDR3aa: CASSWGTVSEQFF
v_gene: TRBV20-1; j_gene: TRBJ2-3; CDR3aa: CSVQETGTDTQYF
v_gene: TRBV7-3; j_gene: TRBJ2-3; CDR3aa: CASSLIGPRTDTQYF
v_gene: TRBV7-7; j_gene: TRBJ2-1; CDR3aa: CASSLGLAGTDEQFF
v_gene: TRBV20-1; j_gene: TRBJ2-3; CDR3aa: CSAKHGETTDTQYF
v_gene: TRBV19; j_gene: TRBJ2-4; CDR3aa: CASSGDRDGSGWFGIQYF
v_gene: TRBV19; j_gene: TRBJ1-1; CDR3aa: CASSPQGGGMNTEAFF
v_gene: TRBV7-6; j_gene: TRBJ2-5; CDR3aa: CASSRELARETQYF
v_gene: TRBV20-1; j_gene: TRBJ2-5; CDR3aa: CSARTLAGSETQYF
v_gene: TRBV7-9; j_gene: TRBJ1-1; CDR3aa: CASSLGQLNTEAFF
v_gene: TRBV20-1; j_gene: TRBJ2-4; CDR3aa: CSAQRLAKNIQYF
v_gene: TRBV6-1; j_gene: TRBJ2-7; CDR3aa: CASTKRRTGSYEQYF
v_gene: TRBV20-1; j_gene: TRBJ1-1; CDR3aa: CSVPEVGNTEAFF
v_gene: TRBV7-8; j_gene: TRBJ1-1; CDR3aa: CASSLVTGPTNTEAFF
v_gene: TRBV15; j_gene: TRBJ2-1; CDR3aa: CATSRDRVAGGNEQFF
v_gene: TRBV5-1; j_gene: TRBJ2-1; CDR3aa: CASSWGVGAGAYNEQFF
v_gene: TRBV2; j_gene: TRBJ2-5; CDR3aa: CASRRLVGGQETQYF
v_gene: TRBV12-3/TRBV12-4; j_gene: TRBJ2-3; CDR3aa: CASSLTRVTDTQYF
v_gene: TRBV3-1; j_gene: TRBJ2-7; CDR3aa: CASSQVDRPSYEQYF
v_gene: TRBV27; j_gene: TRBJ2-2; CDR3aa: CASSSNGAYTGELFF
v_gene: TRBV7-8; j_gene: TRBJ2-7; CDR3aa: CASSLRLAGTYQQYF
v_gene: TRBV5-1; j_gene: TRBJ2-1; CDR3aa: CASSPGTGLRSSYNEQFF
v_gene: TRBV28; j_gene: TRBJ2-1; CDR3aa: CASKQGRVNEQFF
v_gene: TRBV7-8; j_gene: TRBJ1-2; CDR3aa: CASSLGSVGYTF
v_gene: TRBV2; j_gene: TRBJ2-7; CDR3aa: CASRRDRESSYEQYF
v_gene: TRBV12-3/TRBV12-4; j_gene: TRBJ1-1; CDR3aa: CASSGIEGLEAFF
v_gene: TRBV6-1; j_gene: TRBJ2-7; CDR3aa: CASRTPGGSGGGEQYF
v_gene: TRBV5-6; j_gene: TRBJ2-1; CDR3aa: CASKRGQGAPGGFYNEQFF
v_gene: TRBV12-3/TRBV12-4; j_gene: TRBJ2-3; CDR3aa: CASSPRGLIGTDTQYF
v_gene: TRBV20-1; j_gene: TRBJ2-7; CDR3aa: CSAVTSGRATYEQYF
v_gene: TRBV3-1; j_gene: TRBJ2-1; CDR3aa: CASSLGLAGGSSYNEQFF
v_gene: TRBV5-1; j_gene: TRBJ2-5; CDR3aa: CATTDSEETQYF
v_gene: TRBV7-3; j_gene: TRBJ2-6; CDR3aa: CASRAGRALGSGANVLTF
v_gene: TRBV4-1; j_gene: TRBJ2-6; CDR3aa: CASSQRGLSGANVLTF
v_gene: TRBV14; j_gene: TRBJ2-2; CDR3aa: CASSQDVAGELFF
v_gene: TRBV9; j_gene: TRBJ2-5; CDR3aa: CASSVRGPEVGTQYF
v_gene: TRBV7-2; j_gene: TRBJ2-3; CDR3aa: CASSLLAGQIGTDTQYF
v_gene: TRBV20-1; j_gene: TRBJ1-3; CDR3aa: CSARGQFSGNTIYF
v_gene: TRBV29-1; j_gene: TRBJ2-7; CDR3aa: CSVQGSFSYEQYF
v_gene: TRBV20-1; j_gene: TRBJ2-1; CDR3aa: CSAKVLTSDGGSSYNEQFF
v_gene: TRBV4-2; j_gene: TRBJ2-3; CDR3aa: CASSQVGTDTQYF
v_gene: TRBV7-2; j_gene: TRBJ2-1; CDR3aa: CASSRTRGQGPNEQFF